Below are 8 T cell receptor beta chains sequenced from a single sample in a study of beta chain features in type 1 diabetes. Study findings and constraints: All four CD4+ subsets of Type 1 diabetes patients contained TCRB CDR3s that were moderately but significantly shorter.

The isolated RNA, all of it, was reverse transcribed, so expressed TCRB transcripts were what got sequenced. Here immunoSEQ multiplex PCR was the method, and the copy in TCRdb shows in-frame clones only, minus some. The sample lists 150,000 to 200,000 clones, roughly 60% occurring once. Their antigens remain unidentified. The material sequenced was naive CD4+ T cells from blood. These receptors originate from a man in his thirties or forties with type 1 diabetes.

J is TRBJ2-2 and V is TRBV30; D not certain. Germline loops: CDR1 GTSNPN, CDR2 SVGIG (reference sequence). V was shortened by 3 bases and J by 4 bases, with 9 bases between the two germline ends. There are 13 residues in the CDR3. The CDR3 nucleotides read TGTGCCTGGAGCCACCGGAGCACCGGGGAGCTGTTTTTT. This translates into CAWSHRSTGELFF.

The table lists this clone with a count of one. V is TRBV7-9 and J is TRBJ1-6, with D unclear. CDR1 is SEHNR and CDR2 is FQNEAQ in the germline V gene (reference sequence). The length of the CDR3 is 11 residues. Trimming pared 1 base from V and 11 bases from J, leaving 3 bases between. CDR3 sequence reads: CASSLGPPLHF. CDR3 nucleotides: TGTGCCAGCAGCTTAGGCCCACCCCTCCACTTT.

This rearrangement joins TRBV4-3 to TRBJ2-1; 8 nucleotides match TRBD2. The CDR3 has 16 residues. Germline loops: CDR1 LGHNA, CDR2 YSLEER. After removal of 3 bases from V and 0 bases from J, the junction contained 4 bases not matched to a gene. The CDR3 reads CASSQIAGSSYNEQFF. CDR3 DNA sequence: TGCGCCAGCAGCCAGATAGCGGGGAGCTCCTACAATGAGCAGTTCTTC.

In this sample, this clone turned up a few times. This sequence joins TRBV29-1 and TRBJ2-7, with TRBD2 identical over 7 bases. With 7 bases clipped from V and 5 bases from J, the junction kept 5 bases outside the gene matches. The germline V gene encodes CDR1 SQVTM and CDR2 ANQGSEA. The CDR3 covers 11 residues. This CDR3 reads CSAGREDEQYF. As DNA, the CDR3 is TGCAGCGCGGGGAGGGAGGACGAGCAGTACTTC.

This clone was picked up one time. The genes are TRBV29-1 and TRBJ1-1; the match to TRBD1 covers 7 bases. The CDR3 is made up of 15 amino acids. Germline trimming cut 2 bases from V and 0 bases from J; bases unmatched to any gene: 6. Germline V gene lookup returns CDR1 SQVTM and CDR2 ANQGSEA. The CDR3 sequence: CSVETTGSMNTEAFF. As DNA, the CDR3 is TGCAGCGTTGAAACGACAGGGTCGATGAACACTGAAGCTTTCTTT.

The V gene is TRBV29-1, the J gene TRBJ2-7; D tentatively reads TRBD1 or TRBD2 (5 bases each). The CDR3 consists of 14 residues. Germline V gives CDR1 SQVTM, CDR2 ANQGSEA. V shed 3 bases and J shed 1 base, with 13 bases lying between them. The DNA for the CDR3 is TGCAGCGTTGAGGCCGGGACGGAATCCTACGAGCAGTACTTC. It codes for CSVEAGTESYEQYF.

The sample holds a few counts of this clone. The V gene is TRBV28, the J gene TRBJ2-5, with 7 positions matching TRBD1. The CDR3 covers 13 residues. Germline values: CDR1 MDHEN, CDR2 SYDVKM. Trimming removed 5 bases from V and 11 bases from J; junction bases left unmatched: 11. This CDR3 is CASSLTGVPAQYF. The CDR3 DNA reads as TGTGCCAGCAGTCTAACAGGGGTCCCGGCTCAGTACTTC.

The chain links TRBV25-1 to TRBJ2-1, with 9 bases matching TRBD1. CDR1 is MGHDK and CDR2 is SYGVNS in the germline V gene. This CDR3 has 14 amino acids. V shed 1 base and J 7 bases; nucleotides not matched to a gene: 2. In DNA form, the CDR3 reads TGTGCCAGCAGTGAATGGACAGGGGTTAATGAGCAGTTCTTC. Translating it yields CASSEWTGVNEQFF.